This passage covers 28 T cell receptor beta chains from one sample sequenced in a study of T-cell reconstitution after alpha-beta-depleted transplantation in children. Unique molecular identifiers were incorporated when the TCRbeta library was constructed. MiXCR was run by TCRdb on the PCR reads, yielding one entry per CDR3 protein. In the table there are 200,000 to 250,000 distinct CDR3 sequences, approximately 10% of which are singletons. Sequenced here: PBMCs, sampled before TCRalphabeta/CD19-depleted stem cell transplant. These receptors came from a child less than two years old with acute myeloid leukemia, due to receive a stem cell transplant.

This clonotype came up many times. The V call is TRBV20-1, the J call TRBJ2-3; 14 positions match TRBD2. Per germline, CDR1 DFQATT and CDR2 SNEGSKA (reference sequence). V dropped 5 bases and J dropped 5; count of bases not matched to a gene: 9. The CDR3 consists of 16 residues. This chain's CDR3 is CSARPSGTSGRDTQYF. Here the CDR3 DNA reads TGCAGTGCTCGACCCTCCGGGACTAGCGGGAGAGATACGCAGTATTTT.

This clonotype was seen at least ten times. This chain joins TRBV18 and TRBJ2-4; 9 positions agree with TRBD1. The CDR3 has 13 amino acids. V lost 6 bases to trimming and J lost 8 bases; unmatched junction nucleotides: 5. CDR1 KGHSH and CDR2 LQKENI come from the germline V gene. The CDR3 DNA sequence: TGTGCCAGCTCCCACGACAGGGGGGACATTCAGTACTTC. Its protein product is CASSHDRGDIQYF.

This clonotype was seen repeatedly, ten times or more. This rearrangement joins TRBV7-9 to TRBJ2-5; 8 nucleotides match TRBD2. The V gene end was trimmed by 3 bases and the J gene end by 7 bases; junction bases not matched to a gene: 7. Germline-derived CDR1 and CDR2 are SEHNR and FQNEAQ (reference sequence). The length of the CDR3 is 14 residues. CDR3: CASSFSGDVGTQYF. CDR3 bases: TGTGCCAGCAGCTTTAGCGGGGATGTGGGGACCCAGTACTTC. The full variable domain, in which reference TRBV7-9 and TRBJ2-5 provide the parts outside the CDR3, is DTGVSQNPRHKITKRGQNVTFRCDPISEHNRLYWYRQTLGQGPEFLTYFQNEAQLEKSRLLSDRFSAERPKGSFSTLEIQRTEQGDSAMYLCASSFSGDVGTQYFGPGTRLLVL.

This clonotype was counted a few times. The J gene is TRBJ2-7, the V gene TRBV6-5; no firm D call. The germline gives CDR1 MNHEY, CDR2 SVGAGI. V dropped 0 bases and J dropped 7 bases, with 10 bases sitting between them. This CDR3 spans 13 amino acids. CDR3: CASSYSPFGEQYF. CDR3 coding DNA: TGTGCCAGCAGTTACTCCCCGTTCGGGGAGCAGTACTTC.

The table lists this clonotype with a few counts. The chain has TRBV24-1 and TRBJ2-5; D is possibly TRBD2 (7 bases). Germline CDR1 KGHDR, CDR2 SFDVKD. The V gene lost 6 bases and the J gene lost 4 bases, with 11 bases spanning the gap. The CDR3 is 13 amino acids. The CDR3: CATSRGGGETQYF. In nucleotides, the CDR3 is TGTGCCACCAGTAGGGGGGGGGGAGAGACCCAGTACTTC.

This clonotype was observed many times. This CDR3 is CASSFGQFNQPQHF. CDR3 DNA sequence: TGTGCCAGCAGTTTTGGACAGTTCAATCAGCCCCAGCATTTT. The chain has TRBV12-3 or TRBV12-4 and TRBJ1-5, with D tentatively TRBD1 (6 bases). V was pared by 3 bases and J by 3 bases, with 9 bases between. There are 14 residues in the CDR3.

V gene TRBV6-2 or TRBV6-3 combines with J gene TRBJ1-3, with 9 bases lining up with TRBD1. Per germline, CDR1 MNHEY and CDR2 SVGEGT. V gave up 7 bases and J gave up 5 bases; unmatched junction bases: 9. The CDR3 length is 15 residues. Here the CDR3 reads CASTSRGTGRNTIYF. DNA for the CDR3: TGTGCCAGCACTTCGCGGGGGACAGGGCGAAACACCATATATTTT.

This clonotype was detected many times. This chain joins TRBV27 and TRBJ1-1; D remains ambiguous. Trimming removed 5 bases from V and 7 bases from J, with 11 bases in between. The CDR3 covers 12 residues. From germline, CDR1 is MNHEY and CDR2 SMNVEV (reference sequence). CDR3 nucleotide sequence: TGTGCCAGCAGTACACCCGGGAGTGAAGCTTTCTTT. Its translation is CASSTPGSEAFF.

This clonotype came up many times. This rearrangement joins TRBV4-2 to TRBJ1-5; D not resolved. V gave up 1 base and J gave up 6 bases, with 7 bases separating them. Germline V gene lookup returns CDR1 LGHNA and CDR2 YNFKEQ. CDR3 length: 13 residues. The CDR3 DNA follows: TGTGCCAGCAGCCAAGGGGAGGGTCAGCCCCAGCATTTT. Residues: CASSQGEGQPQHF.

The chain couples TRBV6-1 to TRBJ1-2; 9 bases align to TRBD1. The trim removed 6 bases at V and 5 bases at J, leaving 4 bases unmatched. This CDR3 region has 13 residues. Germline CDR1 and CDR2: MNHNS and SASEGT. CDR3 in amino acids: CASRPGTGYGYTF. DNA for the CDR3: TGTGCCAGCAGACCCGGGACAGGGTATGGCTACACCTTC.

Comments on this clonotype: At one of its ends the junction is not consistent with the germline gene, which may arise from a read error. The chain couples TRBV6-5 to TRBJ1-6; a weak D match, TRBD1 (6 bases). The CDR3 covers 14 residues. The germline V gene has CDR1 MNHEY and CDR2 SVGAGI. CDR3 sequence: CASRYSGDTSPLHF. As DNA, the CDR3 is TGTGCCAGCAGATACTCAGGGGACACTTCACCCCTCCACTTT.

This clonotype was recorded many times. The chain has TRBV12-3 or TRBV12-4 and TRBJ2-1; D is undetermined. The CDR3 totals 11 residues. Trimming pared 6 bases from V and 8 bases from J, leaving 8 bases between. In nucleotides, the CDR3 is TGTGCCAGCAGGTCCGCAGATGAGCAGTTCTTC. It translates to CASRSADEQFF.

The J gene is TRBJ2-5, the V gene TRBV28; the D gene is possibly TRBD2 (7 bases). There are 15 residues in the CDR3. Germline assignment: CDR1 MDHEN and CDR2 SYDVKM. Deletions cut 7 bases from V and 0 bases from J, with 15 bases between. This CDR3 is CASIRGGVHQETQYF. In nucleotides, the CDR3 is TGTGCCAGCATCCGAGGGGGGGTACACCAAGAGACCCAGTACTTC.

A few counts support this clonotype. V and J are TRBV18 and TRBJ2-5; TRBD1 is a possible D gene (5 bases). The CDR3 runs to 14 residues. Germline CDR1 KGHSH, CDR2 LQKENI. The V end was cut by 2 bases, the J end by 5 bases, with 12 bases between. The CDR3 DNA follows: TGTGCCAGCTCACCAACCAGGGTCGTGGAGACCCAGTACTTC. It yields the protein CASSPTRVVETQYF.

This clonotype was observed many times. V usage is TRBV18 and J usage is TRBJ2-7; 13 positions match TRBD2. Germline CDR1 KGHSH, CDR2 LQKENI. CDR3 size: 15 residues. Trimming cost V 2 bases and J 5 bases; bases outside gene matches: 3. The CDR3 loop is CASSPGGLAGDEQYF. CDR3 DNA: TGTGCCAGCTCACCAGGAGGACTAGCGGGAGACGAGCAGTACTTC.

This clonotype was seen a handful of times. The DNA of the CDR3 is TGTGCCAGCAGCTTAGGATACGGCAGCTCCTATAATTCACCCCTCCACTTT. As protein: CASSLGYGSSYNSPLHF. This chain uses TRBV7-2 with TRBJ1-6; D gene ambiguous. There are 17 residues in the CDR3. Germline CDR1 reads SGHTA; CDR2 reads FQGNSA. V gave up 1 base and J gave up 0 bases, with 10 bases separating them.

Comments on this clonotype: The junction differs from germline at one of its ends, possibly a read error. The chain links TRBV27 to TRBJ1-3; no clear D. The CDR3 runs 16 residues. Per germline, CDR1 MNHEY and CDR2 SMNVEV (reference sequence). In nucleotides, the CDR3 is TGTGCCAGCAGTTTAGGACGGAATCCCTCTGGAAACACCACATATTTT. Amino acids: CASSLGRNPSGNTTYF.

This clonotype came up many times. This chain joins TRBV5-1 and TRBJ1-2; no clear D gene. Germline V gene sequence: CDR1 SGHRS, CDR2 YFSETQ. The germline V and J ends were trimmed by 4 bases and 2 bases, with 9 bases remaining between them. This CDR3 contains 13 residues. The CDR3 DNA sequence: TGCGCCAGCAGCCCCAACAGAAACTATGGCTACACCTTC. Protein: CASSPNRNYGYTF.

This clonotype showed up many times. The CDR3 nucleotides are TGTGCCAGCAGCCCCCTTGGTACGCAGTATTTT. This encodes CASSPLGTQYF. The chain is built from TRBV12-3 or TRBV12-4 and TRBJ2-3; D ambiguous. This CDR3 is built from 11 residues. V gave up 6 bases and J gave up 8 bases, with 9 bases separating them.

This clonotype appeared many times. The J gene is TRBJ1-5, the V gene TRBV20-1; 8 bases are a match to TRBD1. CDR3 length: 12 amino acids. Germline loops: CDR1 DFQATT, CDR2 SNEGSKA (reference sequence). The V segment lost 5 bases and the J segment 6 bases; nucleotides outside the gene matches: 3. CDR3 sequence: CSAVQGVQPQHF. The CDR3, as DNA: TGCAGTGCTGTACAGGGGGTTCAGCCCCAGCATTTT.

The rearrangement joins TRBV12-3 or TRBV12-4 to TRBJ2-2, with D possibly matching TRBD1 (6 bases). The CDR3 runs 14 residues. Trimming took off 5 bases at V and 4 bases at J, with 11 bases between the two ends. The CDR3 loop is CASSLRTVTGELFF. DNA of the CDR3: TGTGCCAGCAGTCTACGGACAGTCACCGGGGAGCTGTTTTTT.

This clonotype showed up many times. J is TRBJ1-5 and V is TRBV20-1; 7 bases match TRBD1. J was trimmed by 2 bases and V by 6 bases; bases with no gene match: 4. CDR1 and CDR2 from the germline V gene are DFQATT and SNEGSKA (reference sequence). This CDR3 has 13 amino acids. Here the CDR3 reads CSAQGDGNQPQHF. The CDR3 DNA sequence: TGCAGTGCGCAGGGGGACGGCAATCAGCCCCAGCATTTT.

The chain carries TRBV20-1 and TRBJ2-1; D gene uncertain. V lost 3 bases, J lost 7 bases, and 19 bases lay in between. The CDR3 is 15 amino acids. Germline V gives CDR1 DFQATT, CDR2 SNEGSKA (reference sequence). The CDR3 DNA follows: TGCAGTGCTAGCGGGCACCCAGGAATCGGTAATGAGCAGTTCTTC. Translating gives CSASGHPGIGNEQFF.

Worth noting for this clonotype: This sequence may be a read error, since a much larger clone differs from it by one base. This chain joins TRBV12-3 or TRBV12-4 and TRBJ1-1; D is unclear. With 8 bases removed from V and 0 bases from J, the gap between germline ends came to 10 bases. This CDR3 has 13 residues. The CDR3 region has the DNA TGTGCCAGCGAACAAAAGATGAACACTGAAGCTTTCTTT. Translating gives CASEQKMNTEAFF.

This clonotype was detected many times. The rearrangement uses TRBV20-1 and TRBJ2-2; TRBD2 might be the D (5 bases). CDR3 length equals 15 residues. Per germline, CDR1 DFQATT and CDR2 SNEGSKA (reference sequence). Trimming cost V 5 bases and J 2 bases, with 15 bases left between them. The CDR3 sequence is CSAYSGGPNTGELFF. CDR3 bases: TGCAGTGCTTACAGCGGAGGACCAAACACCGGGGAGCTGTTTTTT.

A word on this clonotype: Without the conserved terminal phenylalanine or tryptophan, this CDR3 likely stems from a read error. The gene calls are TRBV4-3 and TRBJ2-1; D unresolved. Germline V gives CDR1 LGHNA, CDR2 YSLEER. V lost 1 base and J 2 bases, leaving 12 bases between the germline ends. The CDR3 runs to 16 residues. The CDR3 reads CASSQAKAATYNEQFS. Here the CDR3 DNA reads TGCGCCAGCAGCCAAGCTAAAGCAGCGACCTACAATGAGCAGTTCTCC.

The sample holds many counts of this clonotype. V usage is TRBV20-1 and J usage is TRBJ1-2; no definite D call. The V end lost 3 bases, the J end lost 8 bases, and 22 bases lay between the germline ends. Germline CDR1 and CDR2: DFQATT and SNEGSKA (reference sequence). The CDR3 has 15 residues. CDR3 bases: TGCAGTGCTAGCTCTCTCCAGACCCTCAAAGACGGCTACACCTTC. Translation gives CSASSLQTLKDGYTF.

The gene calls are TRBV7-8 and TRBJ2-7; D may be TRBD2 (5 bases). V was clipped by 5 bases and J by 0 bases, with 11 bases between them. This CDR3 spans 14 amino acids. CDR1 is SGHVS and CDR2 is FQNEAQ in the germline V gene. CDR3 loop: CASSPGSSSYEQYF. CDR3 nucleotides: TGTGCCAGCAGCCCGGGATCCTCCTCCTACGAGCAGTACTTC.